This TCR beta chain was obtained from a study of blood T cell repertoires in COVID-19. As for the study in general: COVID-19 samples collected from the United States, Italy and Spain covered acute and convalescent phases. Sample material is recorded as cDNA or gDNA derived from T cells, B-cell-depleted T cells, or PBMCs.

Profiled with immunoSEQ multiplex PCR; TCRdb holds only in-frame clones, not every one. The sample holds around 76,000 clones, about 83% seen once. Seattle's enrolled individuals joined amid active infection and were then monitored longitudinally. The CDR3 totals 15 residues. Germline V lookup: CDR1 MNHEY, CDR2 SVGAGI. V dropped 0 bases and J dropped 2; count of bases not matched to a gene: 1. Sequenced: peripheral blood. V usage is TRBV6-5 and J usage is TRBJ1-5; 7 bases map to TRBD1. This TCR derives from a man younger than 45 with COVID-19, enrolled during active disease. In nucleotides, the CDR3 is TGTGCCAGCAGTTACTCAGGGGGCGGCAATCAGCCCCAGCATTTT. This sequence encodes CASSYSGGGNQPQHF.